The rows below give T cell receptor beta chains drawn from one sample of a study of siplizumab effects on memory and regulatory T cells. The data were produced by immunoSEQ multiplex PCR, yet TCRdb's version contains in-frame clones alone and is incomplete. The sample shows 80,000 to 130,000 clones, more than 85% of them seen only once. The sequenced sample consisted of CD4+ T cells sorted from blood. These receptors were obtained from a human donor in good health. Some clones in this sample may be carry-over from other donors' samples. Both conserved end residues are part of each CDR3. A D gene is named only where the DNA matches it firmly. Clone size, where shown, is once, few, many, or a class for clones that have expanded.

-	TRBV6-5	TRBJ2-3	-	CASSLTRADTQYF	TGTGCCAGCAGCTTAACTAGAGCAGATACGCAGTATTTT
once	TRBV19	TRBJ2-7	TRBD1	CASRYYGDRGRREGYEQYF	TGTGCCAGTAGGTATTATGGGGACAGGGGGCGCAGAGAGGGCTACGAGCAGTACTTC
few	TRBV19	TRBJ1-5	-	CASSIARPSWSNQPQHF	TGTGCCAGTAGTATAGCACGCCCCAGCTGGAGCAATCAGCCCCAGCATTTT
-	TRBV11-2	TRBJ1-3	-	CASSLLALGTRGDTIYF	TGTGCCAGCAGCTTATTAGCCCTAGGGACCCGAGGAGACACCATATATTTT
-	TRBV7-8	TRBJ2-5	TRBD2	CASITSGGEPQYF	TGTGCCAGCATCACTAGCGGAGGCGAGCCCCAGTACTTC
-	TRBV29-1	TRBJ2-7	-	CSVEEAGDPYEQYF	TGCAGCGTTGAAGAGGCAGGTGACCCCTACGAGCAGTACTTC
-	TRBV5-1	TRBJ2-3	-	CASSLEGIATDTQYF	TGCGCCAGCAGCTTGGAAGGTATAGCCACAGATACGCAGTATTTT
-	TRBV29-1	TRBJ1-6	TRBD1	CSVQGGWNSPLHF	TGCAGCGTCCAGGGGGGTTGGAATTCACCCCTCCACTTT
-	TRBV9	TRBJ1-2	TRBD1	CASSATTGSGYGYTF	TGTGCCAGCAGCGCCACGACAGGGTCTGGCTATGGCTACACCTTC
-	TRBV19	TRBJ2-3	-	CASSMDRTDTQYF	TGTGCCAGTAGTATGGACCGCACAGATACGCAGTATTTT
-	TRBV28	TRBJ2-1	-	CASSLVGYNEQFF	TGTGCCAGCAGTTTGGTGGGATACAATGAGCAGTTCTTC
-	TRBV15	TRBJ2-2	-	CATSKNSPQTTGELFF	TGTGCCACCAGCAAAAACAGTCCCCAAACCACCGGGGAGCTGTTTTTT
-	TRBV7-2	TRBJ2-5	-	CASSFNGETQYF	TGTGCCAGCAGCTTCAACGGGGAGACCCAGTACTTC
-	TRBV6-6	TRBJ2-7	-	CASSYSGTESYEQYF	TGTGCCAGCAGTTACTCCGGGACCGAGTCCTACGAGCAGTACTTC
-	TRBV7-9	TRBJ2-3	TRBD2	CASKPSGSSTDTQYF	TGTGCCAGCAAACCTAGCGGGTCTAGCACAGATACGCAGTATTTT
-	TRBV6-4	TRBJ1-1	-	CASSETRGEGAFF	TGTGCCAGCAGTGAAACCAGAGGCGAGGGCGCTTTCTTT
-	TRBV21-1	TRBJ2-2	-	CASSSSPGRILANTGELFF	TGTGCCAGCAGCTCAAGCCCGGGTAGAATACTCGCGAACACCGGGGAGCTGTTTTTT
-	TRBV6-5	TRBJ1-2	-	CASSQLRAYGYTF	TGTGCCAGCAGCCAGTTGAGGGCTTATGGCTACACCTTC
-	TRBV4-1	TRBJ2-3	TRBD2	CASSQDLLGLVNLKIHTQYF	TGCGCCAGCAGCCAAGATCTCTTGGGACTAGTAAACTTAAAAATACATACTCAGTATTTT
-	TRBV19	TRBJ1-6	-	CASSMAENSPLHF	TGTGCCAGTAGTATGGCTGAGAATTCACCCCTCCACTTT
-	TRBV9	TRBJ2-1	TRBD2	CASSVDTSGRSNEQFF	TGTGCCAGCAGCGTAGATACTAGCGGGAGGAGCAATGAGCAGTTCTTC
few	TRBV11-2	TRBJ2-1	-	CASSLRLVGWDNEQFF	TGTGCCAGCAGCTTACGGTTAGTGGGGTGGGACAATGAGCAGTTCTTC
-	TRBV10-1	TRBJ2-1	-	CASSEQNEQFF	TGCGCCAGCAGTGAGCAAAATGAGCAGTTCTTC
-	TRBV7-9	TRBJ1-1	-	CASSLDRWNTEAFF	TGTGCCAGCAGCTTAGACAGGTGGAACACTGAAGCTTTCTTT
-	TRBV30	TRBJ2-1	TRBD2	CAWSVSGSSNEQFF	TGTGCCTGGAGTGTTAGCGGGAGCAGCAATGAGCAGTTCTTC
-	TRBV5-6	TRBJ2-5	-	CASSPTYKETQYF	TGTGCCAGCAGTCCGACTTACAAAGAGACCCAGTACTTC
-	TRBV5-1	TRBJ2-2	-	CASSLASQNTGELFF	TGCGCCAGCAGCTTGGCCTCACAGAACACCGGGGAGCTGTTTTTT
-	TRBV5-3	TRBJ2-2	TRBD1	CARKVRRDRGPGELFF	TGTGCCAGAAAAGTAAGGCGGGACAGGGGGCCCGGGGAGCTGTTTTTT
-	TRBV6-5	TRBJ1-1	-	CASSERGEAFF	TGTGCCAGCAGTGAAAGGGGTGAAGCTTTCTTT
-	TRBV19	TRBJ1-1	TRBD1	CASSIEQGAEAFF	TGTGCCAGTAGTATAGAACAGGGGGCTGAAGCTTTCTTT
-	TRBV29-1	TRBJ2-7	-	CSVRTALNYEQYF	TGCAGCGTTAGGACAGCTCTTAACTACGAGCAGTACTTC
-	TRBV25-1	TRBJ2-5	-	CASSPEETQYF	TGTGCCAGCAGCCCGGAAGAGACCCAGTACTTC
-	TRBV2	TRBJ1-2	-	CASSEIVYGYTF	TGTGCCAGCAGTGAAATAGTTTACGGCTACACCTTC
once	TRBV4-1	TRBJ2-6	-	CASSQPDMAAGANVLTF	TGCGCCAGCAGCCAGCCGGATATGGCGGCTGGGGCCAACGTCCTGACTTTC
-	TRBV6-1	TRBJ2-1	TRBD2	CASSESWREFRNEQFF	TGTGCCAGCAGTGAATCTTGGCGGGAGTTTCGCAATGAGCAGTTCTTC
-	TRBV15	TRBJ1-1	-	CATSRGRLYEAFF	TGTGCCACCAGCAGAGGCAGACTGTATGAAGCTTTCTTT
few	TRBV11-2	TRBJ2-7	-	CASSLVLRAEYF	TGTGCCAGCAGCTTAGTTCTCAGGGCAGAGTACTTC
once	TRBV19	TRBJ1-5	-	CASSISGGNQPQHF	TGTGCCAGTAGTATCTCAGGGGGCAATCAGCCCCAGCATTTT
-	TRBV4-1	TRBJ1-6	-	CASSQGPQANSPLHF	TGCGCCAGCAGCCAAGGGCCACAGGCGAATTCACCCCTCCACTTT
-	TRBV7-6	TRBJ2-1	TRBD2	CASSLGASGSRSYNEQFF	TGTGCCAGCAGCTTAGGGGCTAGCGGGAGCCGCTCCTACAATGAGCAGTTCTTC
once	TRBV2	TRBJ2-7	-	CASSAGATYEQYF	TGTGCCAGCAGTGCCGGAGCTACCTACGAGCAGTACTTC
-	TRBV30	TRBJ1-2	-	CACGSFNYGYTF	TGTGCCTGCGGATCGTTTAACTATGGCTACACCTTC
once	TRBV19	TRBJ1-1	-	CASSMIRRSGLGTEAFF	TGTGCCAGTAGTATGATTCGGCGGTCGGGGTTGGGCACTGAAGCTTTCTTT
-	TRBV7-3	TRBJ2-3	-	CASSFGSDTQYF	TGTGCCAGCAGCTTTGGTTCAGATACGCAGTATTTT
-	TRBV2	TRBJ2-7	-	CASSWGPAEQYF	TGTGCCAGCAGTTGGGGACCTGCAGAGCAGTACTTC
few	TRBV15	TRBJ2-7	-	CATSRTVHREQYF	TGTGCCACCAGCCGAACCGTCCATCGCGAGCAGTACTTC
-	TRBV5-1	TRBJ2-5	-	CASSLGQGQETQYF	TGCGCCAGCAGCTTGGGCCAAGGGCAAGAGACCCAGTACTTC
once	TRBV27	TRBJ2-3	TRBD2	CASSRFPRTSGRAPDTQYF	TGTGCCAGCAGCCGATTCCCTCGGACTAGCGGGCGAGCCCCAGATACGCAGTATTTT
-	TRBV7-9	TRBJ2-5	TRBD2	CASSQDGTRIETQYF	TGTGCCAGCAGCCAAGACGGGACTAGGATAGAGACCCAGTACTTC
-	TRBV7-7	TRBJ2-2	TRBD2	CASSLAGDAGELFF	TGTGCTAGCAGCTTAGCGGGAGATGCCGGGGAGCTGTTTTTT
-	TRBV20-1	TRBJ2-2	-	CSATHTGELFF	TGCAGTGCCACCCACACCGGGGAGCTGTTTTTT
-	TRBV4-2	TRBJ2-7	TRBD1	CASSLSGQGGSYEQYF	TGTGCCAGCAGCCTTTCAGGACAGGGAGGTTCCTACGAGCAGTACTTC
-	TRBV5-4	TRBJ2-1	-	CASSLGSLSSYNEQFF	TGTGCCAGCAGCTTGGGTAGCTTATCCTCCTACAATGAGCAGTTCTTC
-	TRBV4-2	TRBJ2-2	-	CASSQGVKTNTGELFF	TGTGCCAGCAGCCAAGGTGTGAAGACGAACACCGGGGAGCTGTTTTTT
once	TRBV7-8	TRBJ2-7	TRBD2	CASSILAGGDHEQYF	TGTGCCAGCAGCATCCTAGCGGGAGGGGACCACGAGCAGTACTTC